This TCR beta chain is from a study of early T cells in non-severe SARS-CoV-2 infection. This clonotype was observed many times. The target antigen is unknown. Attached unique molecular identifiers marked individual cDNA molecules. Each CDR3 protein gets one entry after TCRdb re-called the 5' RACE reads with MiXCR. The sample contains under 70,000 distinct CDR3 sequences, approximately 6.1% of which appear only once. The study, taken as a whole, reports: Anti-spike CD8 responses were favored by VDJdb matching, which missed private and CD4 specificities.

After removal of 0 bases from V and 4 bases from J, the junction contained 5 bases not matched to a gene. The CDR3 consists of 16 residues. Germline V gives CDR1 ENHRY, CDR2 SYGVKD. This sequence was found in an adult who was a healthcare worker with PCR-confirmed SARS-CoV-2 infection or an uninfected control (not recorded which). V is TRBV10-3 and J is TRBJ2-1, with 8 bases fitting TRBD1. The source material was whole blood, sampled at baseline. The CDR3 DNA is TGTGCCATCAGTGAGTCTAGCAGGGGGCGATACAATGAGCAGTTCTTC. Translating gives CAISESSRGRYNEQFF.